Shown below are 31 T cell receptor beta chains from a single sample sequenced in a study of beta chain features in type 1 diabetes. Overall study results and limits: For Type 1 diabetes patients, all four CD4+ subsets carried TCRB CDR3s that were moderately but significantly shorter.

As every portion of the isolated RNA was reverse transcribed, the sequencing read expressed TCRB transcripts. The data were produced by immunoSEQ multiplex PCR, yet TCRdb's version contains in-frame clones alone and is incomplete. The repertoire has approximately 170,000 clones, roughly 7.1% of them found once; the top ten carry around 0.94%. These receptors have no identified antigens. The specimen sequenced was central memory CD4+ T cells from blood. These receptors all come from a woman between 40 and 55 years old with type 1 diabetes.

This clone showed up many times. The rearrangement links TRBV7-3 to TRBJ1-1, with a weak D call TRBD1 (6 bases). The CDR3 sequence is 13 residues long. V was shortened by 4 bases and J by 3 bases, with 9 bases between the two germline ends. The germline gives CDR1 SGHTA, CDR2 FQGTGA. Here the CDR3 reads CASSSDSHTEAFF. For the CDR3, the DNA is TGTGCCAGCAGCTCGGACAGTCACACTGAAGCTTTCTTT.

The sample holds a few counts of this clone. The CDR3 DNA follows: TGTGCCAGCAGCTCGGGTGTGGGGGCCTCTACTGAAGCTTTCTTT. Translation: CASSSGVGASTEAFF. This chain joins TRBV7-2 and TRBJ1-1; D might be TRBD1 (6 bases). From germline, CDR1 is SGHTA and CDR2 FQGNSA. V lost 4 bases and J lost 5, with 17 bases in between. The CDR3 is 15 residues long.

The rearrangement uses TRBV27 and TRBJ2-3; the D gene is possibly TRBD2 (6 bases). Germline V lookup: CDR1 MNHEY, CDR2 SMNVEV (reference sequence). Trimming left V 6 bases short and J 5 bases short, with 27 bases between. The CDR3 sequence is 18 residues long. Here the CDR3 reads CASSPRPGLLPTLDTQYF. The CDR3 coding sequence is TGTGCCAGCAGCCCCAGACCGGGACTTCTCCCGACCTTAGATACGCAGTATTTT.

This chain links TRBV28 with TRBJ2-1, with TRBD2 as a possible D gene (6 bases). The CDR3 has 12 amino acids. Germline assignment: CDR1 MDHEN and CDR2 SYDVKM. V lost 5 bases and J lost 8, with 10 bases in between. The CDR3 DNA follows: TGTGCCAGCAGTCCGGGAGAGGATGAGCAGTTCTTC. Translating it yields CASSPGEDEQFF. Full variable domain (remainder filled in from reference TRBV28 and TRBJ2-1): DVKVTQSSRYLVKRTGEKVFLECVQDMDHENMFWYRQDPGLGLRLIYFSYDVKMKEKGDIPEGYSVSREKKERFSLILESASTNQTSMYLCASSPGEDEQFFGPGTRLTVL.

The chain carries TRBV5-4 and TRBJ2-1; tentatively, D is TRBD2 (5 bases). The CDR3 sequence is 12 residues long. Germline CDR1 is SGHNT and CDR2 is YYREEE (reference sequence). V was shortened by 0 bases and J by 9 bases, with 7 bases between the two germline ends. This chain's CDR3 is CASSLDAGEQFF. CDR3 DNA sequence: TGTGCCAGCAGCTTGGATGCGGGTGAGCAGTTCTTC.

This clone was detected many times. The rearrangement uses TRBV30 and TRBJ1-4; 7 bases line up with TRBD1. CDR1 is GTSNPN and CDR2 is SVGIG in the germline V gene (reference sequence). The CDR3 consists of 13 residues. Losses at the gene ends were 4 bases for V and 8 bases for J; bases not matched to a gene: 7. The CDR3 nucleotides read TGTGCCTGGAACCGGGACAGATGGGAAAAACTGTTTTTT. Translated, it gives CAWNRDRWEKLFF.

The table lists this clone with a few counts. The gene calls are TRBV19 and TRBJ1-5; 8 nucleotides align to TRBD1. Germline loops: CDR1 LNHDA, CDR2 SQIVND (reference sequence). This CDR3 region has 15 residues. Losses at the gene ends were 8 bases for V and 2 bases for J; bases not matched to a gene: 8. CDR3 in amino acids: CASSRQGTGNQPQHF. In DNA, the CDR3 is TGTGCCAGTTCCAGACAGGGGACCGGCAATCAGCCCCAGCATTTT.

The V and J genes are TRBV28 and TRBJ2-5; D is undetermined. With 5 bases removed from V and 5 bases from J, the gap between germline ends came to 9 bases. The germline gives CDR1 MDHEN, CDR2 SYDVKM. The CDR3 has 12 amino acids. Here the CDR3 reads CASSPSAETQYF. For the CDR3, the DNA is TGTGCCAGCAGTCCCTCAGCGGAGACCCAGTACTTC.

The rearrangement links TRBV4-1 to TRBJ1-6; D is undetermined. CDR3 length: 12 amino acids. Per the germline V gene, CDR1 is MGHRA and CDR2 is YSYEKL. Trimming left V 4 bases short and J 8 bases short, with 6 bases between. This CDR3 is CASSRTDSPLHF. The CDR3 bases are TGCGCCAGCAGCCGGACTGATTCACCCCTCCACTTT.

The CDR3 loop is CASKTGFTGELFF. As DNA, the CDR3 is TGTGCCAGCAAAACAGGGTTCACCGGGGAGCTGTTTTTT. The chain carries TRBV27 and TRBJ2-2; the D gene is possibly TRBD1 (6 bases). The CDR3 length is 13 residues. CDR1 MNHEY and CDR2 SMNVEV come from the germline V gene (reference sequence). V lost 7 bases and J 4 bases, leaving 10 bases between the germline ends.

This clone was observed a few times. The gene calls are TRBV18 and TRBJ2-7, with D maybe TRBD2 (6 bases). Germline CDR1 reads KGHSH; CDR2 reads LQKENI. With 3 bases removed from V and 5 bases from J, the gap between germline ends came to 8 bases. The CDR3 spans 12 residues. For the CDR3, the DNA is TGTGCCAGCTCACCCGGGGGTAACGAGCAGTACTTC. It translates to CASSPGGNEQYF.

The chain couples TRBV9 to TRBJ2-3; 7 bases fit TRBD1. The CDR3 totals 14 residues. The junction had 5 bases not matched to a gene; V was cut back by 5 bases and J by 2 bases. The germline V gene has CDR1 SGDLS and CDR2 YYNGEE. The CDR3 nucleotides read TGTGCCAGCAGGAACAGGGGTTCCACAGATACGCAGTATTTT. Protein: CASRNRGSTDTQYF. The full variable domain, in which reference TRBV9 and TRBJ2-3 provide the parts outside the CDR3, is DSGVTQTPKHLITATGQRVTLRCSPRSGDLSVYWYQQSLDQGLQFLIQYYNGEERAKGNILERFSAQQFPDLHSELNLSSLELGDSALYFCASRNRGSTDTQYFGPGTRLTVL.

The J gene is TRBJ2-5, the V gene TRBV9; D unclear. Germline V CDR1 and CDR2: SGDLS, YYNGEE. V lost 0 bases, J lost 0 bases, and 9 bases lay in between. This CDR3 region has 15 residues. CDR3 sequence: CASSVDPQNQETQYF. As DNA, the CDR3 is TGTGCCAGCAGCGTAGACCCCCAGAACCAAGAGACCCAGTACTTC.

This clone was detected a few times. This chain's CDR3 is CASMGHGQFNQPQHF. CDR3 DNA sequence: TGTGCCAGTATGGGGCATGGACAGTTCAATCAGCCCCAGCATTTT. The rearrangement joins TRBV19 to TRBJ1-5; the D gene is possibly TRBD1 (6 bases). Germline-derived CDR1 and CDR2 are LNHDA and SQIVND (reference sequence). The CDR3 runs to 15 residues. Trimming pared 7 bases from V and 3 bases from J, leaving 16 bases between.

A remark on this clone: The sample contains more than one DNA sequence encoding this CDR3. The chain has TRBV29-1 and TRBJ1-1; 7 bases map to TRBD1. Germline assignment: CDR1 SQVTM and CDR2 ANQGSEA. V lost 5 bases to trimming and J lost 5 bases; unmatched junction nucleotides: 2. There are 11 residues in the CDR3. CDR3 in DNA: TGCAGCGTTTCACAGGGGACTGAAGCTTTCTTT. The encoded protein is CSVSQGTEAFF.

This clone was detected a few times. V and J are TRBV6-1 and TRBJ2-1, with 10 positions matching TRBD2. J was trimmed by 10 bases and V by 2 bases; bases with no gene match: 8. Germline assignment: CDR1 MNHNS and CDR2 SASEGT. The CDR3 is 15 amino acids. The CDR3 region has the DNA TGTGCCAGCAGTGAACTAGCGGGGGCATTCGGGGAGCAGTTCTTC. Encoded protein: CASSELAGAFGEQFF.

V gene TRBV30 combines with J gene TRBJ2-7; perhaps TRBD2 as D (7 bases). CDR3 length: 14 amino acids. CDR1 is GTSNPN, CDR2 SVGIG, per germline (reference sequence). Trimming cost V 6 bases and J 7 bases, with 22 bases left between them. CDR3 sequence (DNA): TGTGCCTGTCACCGAGGGGGGGGAGGGGGAGAGCAGTACTTC. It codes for CACHRGGGGGEQYF. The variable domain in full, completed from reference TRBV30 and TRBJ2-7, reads SQTIHQWPATLVQPVGSPLSLECTVEGTSNPNLYWYRQAAGRGLQLLFYSVGIGQISSEVPQNLSASRPQDRQFILSSKKLLLSDSGFYLCACHRGGGGGEQYFGPGTRLTVT.

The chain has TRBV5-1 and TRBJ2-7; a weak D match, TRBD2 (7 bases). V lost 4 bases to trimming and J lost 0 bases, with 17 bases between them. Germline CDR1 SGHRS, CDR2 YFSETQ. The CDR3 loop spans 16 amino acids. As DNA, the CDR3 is TGCGCCAGCAGCGGGAGGGTTGGACAGTCCTCCTACGAGCAGTACTTC. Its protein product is CASSGRVGQSSYEQYF.

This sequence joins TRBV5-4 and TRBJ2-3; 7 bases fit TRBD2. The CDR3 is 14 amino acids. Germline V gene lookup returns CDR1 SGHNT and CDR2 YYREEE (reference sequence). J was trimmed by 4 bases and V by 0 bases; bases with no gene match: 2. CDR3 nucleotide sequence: TGTGCCAGCAGCTTGGCTAGCGGCGCAGATACGCAGTATTTT. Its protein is CASSLASGADTQYF.

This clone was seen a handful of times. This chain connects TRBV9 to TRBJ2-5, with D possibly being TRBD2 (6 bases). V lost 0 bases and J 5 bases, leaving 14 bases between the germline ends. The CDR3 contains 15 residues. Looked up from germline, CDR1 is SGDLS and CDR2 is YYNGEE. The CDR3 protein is CASSVGVAEGETQYF. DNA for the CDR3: TGTGCCAGCAGCGTAGGGGTAGCGGAGGGGGAGACCCAGTACTTC.

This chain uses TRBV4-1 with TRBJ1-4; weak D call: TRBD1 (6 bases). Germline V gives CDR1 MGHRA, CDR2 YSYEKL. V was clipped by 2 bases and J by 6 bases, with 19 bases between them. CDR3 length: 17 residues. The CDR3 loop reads CASSQQGRGEGDEKLFF. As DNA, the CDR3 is TGCGCCAGCAGCCAACAGGGGAGGGGAGAGGGGGATGAAAAACTGTTTTTT.

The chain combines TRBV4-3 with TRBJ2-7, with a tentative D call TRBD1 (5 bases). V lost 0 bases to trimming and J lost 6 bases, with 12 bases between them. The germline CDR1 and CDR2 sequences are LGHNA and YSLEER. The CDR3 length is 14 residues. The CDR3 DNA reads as TGCGCCAGCAGCCAAGATAGTAGGACATTCGAGCAGTACTTC. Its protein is CASSQDSRTFEQYF.

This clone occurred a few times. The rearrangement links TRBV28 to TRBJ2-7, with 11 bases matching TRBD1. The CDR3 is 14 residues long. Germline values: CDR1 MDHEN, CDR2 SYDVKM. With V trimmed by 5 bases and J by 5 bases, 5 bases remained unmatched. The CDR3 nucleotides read TGTGCCAGCAGTCGGACAGGGGGCATCCACGAGCAGTACTTC. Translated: CASSRTGGIHEQYF.

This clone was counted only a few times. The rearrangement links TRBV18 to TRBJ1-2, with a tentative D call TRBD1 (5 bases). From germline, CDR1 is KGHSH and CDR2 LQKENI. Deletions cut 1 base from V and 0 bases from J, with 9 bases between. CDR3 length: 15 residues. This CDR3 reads CASSPQGNANYGYTF. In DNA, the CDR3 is TGTGCCAGCTCACCACAGGGGAATGCTAACTATGGCTACACCTTC.

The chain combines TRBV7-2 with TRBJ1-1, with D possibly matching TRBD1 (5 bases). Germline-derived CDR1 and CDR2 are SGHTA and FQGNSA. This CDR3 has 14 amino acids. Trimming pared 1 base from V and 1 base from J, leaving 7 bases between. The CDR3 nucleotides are TGTGCCAGCAGCTTAGTGCAGGGGAACACTGAAGCTTTCTTT. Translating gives CASSLVQGNTEAFF.

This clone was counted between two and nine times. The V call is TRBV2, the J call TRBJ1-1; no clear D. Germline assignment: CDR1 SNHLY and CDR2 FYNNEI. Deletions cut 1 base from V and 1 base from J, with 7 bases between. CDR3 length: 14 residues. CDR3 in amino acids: CASSEDRPNTEAFF. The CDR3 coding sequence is TGTGCCAGCAGTGAAGACAGACCGAACACTGAAGCTTTCTTT.

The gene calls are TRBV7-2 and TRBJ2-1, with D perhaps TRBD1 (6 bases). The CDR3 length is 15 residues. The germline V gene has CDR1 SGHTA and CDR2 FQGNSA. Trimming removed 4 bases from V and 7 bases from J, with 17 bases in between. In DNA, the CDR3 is TGTGCCAGCAGCTCCTTCAGGGGTCGAGAGAATGAGCAGTTCTTC. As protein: CASSSFRGRENEQFF.

CDR3 DNA sequence: TGTGCCAGCAGTGTCCCCGGACAGTCCTACAATGAGCAGTTCTTC. It yields the protein CASSVPGQSYNEQFF. V and J are TRBV25-1 and TRBJ2-1, with D perhaps TRBD1 (6 bases). Germline CDR1 is MGHDK and CDR2 is SYGVNS. The germline V and J ends were trimmed by 4 bases and 1 base, with 11 bases remaining between them. CDR3 length equals 15 residues.

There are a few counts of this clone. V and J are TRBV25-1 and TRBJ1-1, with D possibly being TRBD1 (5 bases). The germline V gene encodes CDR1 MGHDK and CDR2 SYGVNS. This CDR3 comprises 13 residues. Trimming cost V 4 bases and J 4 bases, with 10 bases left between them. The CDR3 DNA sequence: TGTGCCAGCAGTGTAGGGGTGACCACTGAAGCTTTCTTT. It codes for CASSVGVTTEAFF.

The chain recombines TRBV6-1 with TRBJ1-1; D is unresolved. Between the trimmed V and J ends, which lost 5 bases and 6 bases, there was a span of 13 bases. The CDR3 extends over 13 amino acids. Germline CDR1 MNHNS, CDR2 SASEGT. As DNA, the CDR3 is TGTGCCAGCAGTTCCGGGAGGTGGGCTGAAGCTTTCTTT. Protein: CASSSGRWAEAFF.

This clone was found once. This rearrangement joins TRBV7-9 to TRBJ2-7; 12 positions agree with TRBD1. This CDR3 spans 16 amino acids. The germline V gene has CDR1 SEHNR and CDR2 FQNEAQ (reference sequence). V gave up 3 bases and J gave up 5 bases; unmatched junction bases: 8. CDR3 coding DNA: TGTGCCAGCAGCTTGTTAATGGGACAGGGGGCGAACGAGCAGTACTTC. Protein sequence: CASSLLMGQGANEQYF.